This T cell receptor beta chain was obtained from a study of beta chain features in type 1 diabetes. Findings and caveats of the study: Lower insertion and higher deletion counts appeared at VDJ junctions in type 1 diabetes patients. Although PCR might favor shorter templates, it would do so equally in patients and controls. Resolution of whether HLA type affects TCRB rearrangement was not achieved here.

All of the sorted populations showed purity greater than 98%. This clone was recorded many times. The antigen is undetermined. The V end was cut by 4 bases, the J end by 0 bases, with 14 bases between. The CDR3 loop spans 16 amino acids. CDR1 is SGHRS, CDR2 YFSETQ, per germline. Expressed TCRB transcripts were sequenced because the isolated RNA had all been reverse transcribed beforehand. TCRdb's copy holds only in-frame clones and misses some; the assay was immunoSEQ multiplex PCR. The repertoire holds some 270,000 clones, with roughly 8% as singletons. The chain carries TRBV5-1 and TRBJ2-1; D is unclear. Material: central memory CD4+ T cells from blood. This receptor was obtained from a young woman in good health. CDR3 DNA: TGCGCCAGCAGCAGCTTGGGAAAGGACTCCTACAATGAGCAGTTCTTC. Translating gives CASSSLGKDSYNEQFF.